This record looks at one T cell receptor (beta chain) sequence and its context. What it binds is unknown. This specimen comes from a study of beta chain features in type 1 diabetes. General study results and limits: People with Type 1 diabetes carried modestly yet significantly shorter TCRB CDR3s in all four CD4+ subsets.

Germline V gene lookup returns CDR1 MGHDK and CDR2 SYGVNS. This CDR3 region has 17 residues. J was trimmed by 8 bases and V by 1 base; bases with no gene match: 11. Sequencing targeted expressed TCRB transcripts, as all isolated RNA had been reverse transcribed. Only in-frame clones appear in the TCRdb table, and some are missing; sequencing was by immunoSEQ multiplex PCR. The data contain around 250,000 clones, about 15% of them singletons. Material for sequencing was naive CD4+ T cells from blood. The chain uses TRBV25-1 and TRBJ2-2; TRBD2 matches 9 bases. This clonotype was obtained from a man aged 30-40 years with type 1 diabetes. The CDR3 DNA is TGTGCCAGCAGTGAATTGGGGGCTAGCGGGGCTCTAGGGGAGCTGTTTTTT. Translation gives CASSELGASGALGELFF.